The 14 T cell receptor beta chains below come from one sample, sequenced in a study of ipilimumab plus nivolumab after autologous stem cell transplantation. Measured with immunoSEQ multiplex PCR; TCRdb has only the in-frame clones, and not every one. The table shows 15,000 or so clones, with roughly 70% occurring only once. Sample: PBMCs, taken in a trial of ipilimumab plus nivolumab as post-transplant consolidation. The receptors stem from a male donor with diffuse large B-cell lymphoma.

The V call is TRBV27, the J call TRBJ2-5; D is perhaps TRBD1 (6 bases). Near its end, the DNA agrees better with TRBJ2-7, so the J call may be wrong. Germline lookup yields CDR1 MNHEY and CDR2 SMNVEV (reference sequence). This CDR3 has 16 amino acids. Here the CDR3 reads CASSLKGQGHSYEQYF. Written as DNA, the CDR3 is TGTGCCAGCAGTTTAAAAGGCCAGGGACACTCCTACGAGCAGTACTTC.

The genes are TRBV27 and TRBJ2-6; D gene ambiguous. This CDR3 contains 19 residues. Germline values: CDR1 MNHEY, CDR2 SMNVEV (reference sequence). Trimming removed 1 base from V and 0 bases from J, with 16 bases in between. The CDR3 reads CASSLFPRTAHSGANVLTF. In nucleotides, the CDR3 is TGTGCCAGCAGTTTATTCCCCCGGACGGCACACTCTGGGGCCAACGTCCTGACTTTC.

The genes are TRBV10-3 and TRBJ2-2; 10 bases line up with TRBD2. Germline V gene sequence: CDR1 ENHRY, CDR2 SYGVKD. Germline trimming cut 6 bases from V and 0 bases from J; bases unmatched to any gene: 4. The CDR3 extends over 16 amino acids. DNA for the CDR3: TGTGCCATCAGGAGAGGACTAGCGGCGAACACCGGGGAGCTGTTTTTT. Protein sequence: CAIRRGLAANTGELFF.

The chain employs TRBV19 and TRBJ1-2, with TRBD1 identical over 7 bases. CDR3 size: 14 residues. The ends lost 1 base at V and 8 bases at J; junction bases unmatched: 7. CDR1 and CDR2 from the germline V gene are LNHDA and SQIVND (reference sequence). CDR3 sequence: CASSIVGTVRGYTF. The CDR3 coding sequence is TGTGCCAGTAGTATAGTAGGGACAGTTCGCGGCTACACCTTC.

CDR3 bases: TGTGCCAGCAGCTTAGTCTATAGCGGGGGGTCCGATACGCAGTATTTT. Its translation is CASSLVYSGGSDTQYF. The chain links TRBV11-1 to TRBJ2-3, with 10 positions matching TRBD2. The CDR3 spans 16 residues. Looked up from germline, CDR1 is SGHAT and CDR2 is FQDESV (reference sequence). The V segment lost 1 base and the J segment 6 bases; nucleotides outside the gene matches: 7.

This clone is labeled as medium-sized. The chain has TRBV5-6 and TRBJ1-5, with D maybe TRBD1 (5 bases). CDR3 size: 16 residues. Germline lookup yields CDR1 SGHDT and CDR2 YYEEEE. Trimming took 0 bases from V and 0 from J, leaving 10 bases between them. For the CDR3, the DNA is TGTGCCAGCAGCTTGGGCGGGGGGTATAGCAATCAGCCCCAGCATTTT. It specifies CASSLGGGYSNQPQHF.

This clone has a handful of counts. The chain couples TRBV6-1 to TRBJ1-6; weak D call: TRBD1 (6 bases). Trimming left V 2 bases short and J 8 bases short, with 10 bases between. The germline V gene has CDR1 MNHNS and CDR2 SASEGT. The CDR3 length is 14 residues. The CDR3 coding sequence is TGTGCCAGCAGTGAACAGGGGAGGGATTCACCCCTCCACTTT. Amino acid sequence: CASSEQGRDSPLHF.

The chain recombines TRBV4-1 with TRBJ1-4; a possible D gene is TRBD1 (5 bases). Trimming left V 1 base short and J 0 bases short, with 12 bases between. Looked up from germline, CDR1 is MGHRA and CDR2 is YSYEKL. CDR3 length equals 17 residues. CDR3 coding DNA: TGCGCCAGCAGCCAAGCGATCCAGGGAGCAACTAATGAAAAACTGTTTTTT. This gives the protein CASSQAIQGATNEKLFF.

This clone was observed a handful of times. This chain uses TRBV11-2 with TRBJ2-5; D is perhaps TRBD1 or TRBD2 (5 bases each). Germline CDR1 and CDR2: SGHAT and FQNNGV. The V gene lost 0 bases and the J gene lost 4 bases, with 12 bases spanning the gap. This CDR3 has 15 residues. The CDR3 loop reads CASSLDGGEIETQYF. The CDR3 bases are TGTGCCAGCAGCTTAGATGGGGGAGAGATAGAGACCCAGTACTTC.

The chain is built from TRBV30 and TRBJ1-4; no firm D call. Germline V CDR1 and CDR2: GTSNPN, SVGIG (reference sequence). Trimming pared 1 base from V and 10 bases from J, leaving 7 bases between. CDR3 length: 11 residues. The CDR3 here is CAWSGVGKLFF. The CDR3 DNA follows: TGTGCCTGGAGTGGAGTCGGAAAACTGTTTTTT.

CDR3 sequence (DNA): TGTGCCAGCAGCTCGCCCATTTTAGCGGGAGGGCCTCATGAGCAGTTCTTC. It codes for CASSSPILAGGPHEQFF. The V call is TRBV11-3, the J call TRBJ2-1, with 11 positions matching TRBD2. This CDR3 has 17 residues. The junction had 13 bases not matched to a gene; V was cut back by 4 bases and J by 8 bases. CDR1 is SGHNT and CDR2 is YENEEA in the germline V gene.

The chain has TRBV4-1 and TRBJ2-5; perhaps TRBD2 as D (5 bases). CDR1 is MGHRA and CDR2 is YSYEKL in the germline V gene. Trimming shortened V by 1 base and J by 3 bases, and 9 bases separated the two germline ends. The CDR3 is 14 residues long. CDR3 residues: CASSQVGGEETQYF. CDR3 in DNA: TGCGCCAGCAGCCAAGTTGGAGGAGAAGAGACCCAGTACTTC.

The rearrangement uses TRBV11-3 and TRBJ2-2, with D possibly being TRBD1 (6 bases). Germline-derived CDR1 and CDR2 are SGHNT and YENEEA. This CDR3 spans 15 amino acids. V lost 4 bases and J 1 base, leaving 10 bases between the germline ends. CDR3 protein: CASSSLTGNTGELFF. CDR3 sequence (DNA): TGTGCCAGCAGCTCTTTGACAGGGAACACCGGGGAGCTGTTTTTT. Together with reference TRBV11-3 and TRBJ2-2, the CDR3 gives the full variable domain: EAGVVQSPRYKIIEKKQPVAFWCNPISGHNTLYWYLQNLGQGPELLIRYENEEAVDDSQLPKDRFSAERLKGVDSTLKIQPAELGDSAVYLCASSSLTGNTGELFFGEGSRLTVL.

The chain employs TRBV6-6 and TRBJ2-7, with 10 bases aligning to TRBD2. CDR1 is MNHNY and CDR2 is SVGAGI in the germline V gene (reference sequence). The V gene end was trimmed by 4 bases and the J gene end by 7 bases; junction bases not matched to a gene: 7. This CDR3 spans 14 amino acids. CDR3 residues: CASSLTSGLREQYF. CDR3 sequence (DNA): TGTGCCAGCAGTTTGACTAGCGGGCTTCGGGAGCAGTACTTC.